This TCR beta chain was captured by sequencing in a study of CD39 and CD103 CD8 tumor-infiltrating T cells. Repertoires were generated with immunoSEQ multiplex PCR, while TCRdb's copy carries only in-frame clones and drops some. The table lists roughly 3,000 clones, 80% to 90% of them singletons. Looked up from germline, CDR1 is LNHDA and CDR2 is SQIVND (reference sequence). The CDR3 length is 15 residues. The V gene lost 4 bases and the J gene lost 2 bases, with 14 bases spanning the gap. This receptor was obtained from a human donor with head and neck squamous cell carcinoma. The source material was CD39- CD103- CD8+ T cells sorted from the tumor. Subset reported: CD103-CD39- double-negative CD45RA- CD8 T cells. The rearrangement links TRBV19 to TRBJ2-5, with a tentative D call TRBD1 (5 bases). CDR3 coding DNA: TGTGCCAGTAGTACCCCGACAGAAGAACAAGAGACCCAGTACTTC. Translating gives CASSTPTEEQETQYF.